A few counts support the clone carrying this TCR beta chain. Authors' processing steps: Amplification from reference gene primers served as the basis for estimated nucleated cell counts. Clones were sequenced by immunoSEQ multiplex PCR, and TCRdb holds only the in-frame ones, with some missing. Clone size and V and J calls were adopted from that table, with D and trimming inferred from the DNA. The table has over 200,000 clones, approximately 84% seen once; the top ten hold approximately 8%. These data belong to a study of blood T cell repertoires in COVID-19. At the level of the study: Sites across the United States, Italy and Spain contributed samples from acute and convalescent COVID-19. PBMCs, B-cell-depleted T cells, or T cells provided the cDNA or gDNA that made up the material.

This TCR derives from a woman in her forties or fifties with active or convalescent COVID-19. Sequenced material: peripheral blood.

CDR3 in DNA: TGTGCCAGTAGTCTAAACCAGGCGTTTCCTAATGAAAAACTGTTTTTT. Its protein product is CASSLNQAFPNEKLFF. The V call is TRBV19, the J call TRBJ1-4; D gene unclear. Trimming removed 5 bases from V and 3 bases from J, with 16 bases in between. The CDR3 is 16 residues long. CDR1 LNHDA and CDR2 SQIVND come from the germline V gene (reference sequence). The full variable domain, completed using reference TRBV19 and TRBJ1-4, is DGGITQSPKYLFRKEGQNVTLSCEQNLNHDAMYWYRQDPGQGLRLIYYSQIVNDFQKGDIAEGYSVSREKKESFPLTVTSAQKNPTAFYLCASSLNQAFPNEKLFFGSGTQLSVL.